A single TCR beta chain is shown here with its context. The antigen remains undetermined. A much larger clonotype is one base distant, so this may be a read error. Through Arm-PCR of CDR3 regions and iRepertoire HTBI primers, TCR beta libraries were built. TCRdb recomputed calls from the multiplex PCR reads with MiXCR, one row per CDR3 protein. The sample holds 350,000 to 450,000 distinct CDR3 sequences, 15% seen once. This sample was included in a study of regulatory T cells in long-lasting Graves disease. The study, taken as a whole, reports: The study found TRBV28, TRBJ1-2 and TRBJ2-5 favored in persistent disease.

There are 18 residues in the CDR3. Germline loops: CDR1 MDHEN, CDR2 SYDVKM. As for time point: newly diagnosed GD, antithyroid drugs for less than 3 months. RNA extracted from PBMCs served as the sequencing template. This sample also appeared in a second study, on T cells in Graves' hyperthyroidism and ophthalmopathy. This second study notes: The study used the HTBI primer set for a first-round RT-PCR of the TCR CDR3. A 13 V-J model separated ophthalmopathy from stable hyperthyroidism.

This material consisted of peripheral blood mononuclear cells (PBMCs), taken at new diagnosis, from a patient treated with antithyroid drugs. The origin of this receptor is a woman between 35 and 50 years old with Graves disease. The chain combines TRBV28 with TRBJ1-5, with 8 bases fitting TRBD1. CDR3 amino acids: CASSQSGVGTGSNRPQHF. CDR3 DNA sequence: TGTGCCAGCAGTCAGAGTGGAGTCGGGACAGGCTCTAATCGGCCCCAGCATTTT.